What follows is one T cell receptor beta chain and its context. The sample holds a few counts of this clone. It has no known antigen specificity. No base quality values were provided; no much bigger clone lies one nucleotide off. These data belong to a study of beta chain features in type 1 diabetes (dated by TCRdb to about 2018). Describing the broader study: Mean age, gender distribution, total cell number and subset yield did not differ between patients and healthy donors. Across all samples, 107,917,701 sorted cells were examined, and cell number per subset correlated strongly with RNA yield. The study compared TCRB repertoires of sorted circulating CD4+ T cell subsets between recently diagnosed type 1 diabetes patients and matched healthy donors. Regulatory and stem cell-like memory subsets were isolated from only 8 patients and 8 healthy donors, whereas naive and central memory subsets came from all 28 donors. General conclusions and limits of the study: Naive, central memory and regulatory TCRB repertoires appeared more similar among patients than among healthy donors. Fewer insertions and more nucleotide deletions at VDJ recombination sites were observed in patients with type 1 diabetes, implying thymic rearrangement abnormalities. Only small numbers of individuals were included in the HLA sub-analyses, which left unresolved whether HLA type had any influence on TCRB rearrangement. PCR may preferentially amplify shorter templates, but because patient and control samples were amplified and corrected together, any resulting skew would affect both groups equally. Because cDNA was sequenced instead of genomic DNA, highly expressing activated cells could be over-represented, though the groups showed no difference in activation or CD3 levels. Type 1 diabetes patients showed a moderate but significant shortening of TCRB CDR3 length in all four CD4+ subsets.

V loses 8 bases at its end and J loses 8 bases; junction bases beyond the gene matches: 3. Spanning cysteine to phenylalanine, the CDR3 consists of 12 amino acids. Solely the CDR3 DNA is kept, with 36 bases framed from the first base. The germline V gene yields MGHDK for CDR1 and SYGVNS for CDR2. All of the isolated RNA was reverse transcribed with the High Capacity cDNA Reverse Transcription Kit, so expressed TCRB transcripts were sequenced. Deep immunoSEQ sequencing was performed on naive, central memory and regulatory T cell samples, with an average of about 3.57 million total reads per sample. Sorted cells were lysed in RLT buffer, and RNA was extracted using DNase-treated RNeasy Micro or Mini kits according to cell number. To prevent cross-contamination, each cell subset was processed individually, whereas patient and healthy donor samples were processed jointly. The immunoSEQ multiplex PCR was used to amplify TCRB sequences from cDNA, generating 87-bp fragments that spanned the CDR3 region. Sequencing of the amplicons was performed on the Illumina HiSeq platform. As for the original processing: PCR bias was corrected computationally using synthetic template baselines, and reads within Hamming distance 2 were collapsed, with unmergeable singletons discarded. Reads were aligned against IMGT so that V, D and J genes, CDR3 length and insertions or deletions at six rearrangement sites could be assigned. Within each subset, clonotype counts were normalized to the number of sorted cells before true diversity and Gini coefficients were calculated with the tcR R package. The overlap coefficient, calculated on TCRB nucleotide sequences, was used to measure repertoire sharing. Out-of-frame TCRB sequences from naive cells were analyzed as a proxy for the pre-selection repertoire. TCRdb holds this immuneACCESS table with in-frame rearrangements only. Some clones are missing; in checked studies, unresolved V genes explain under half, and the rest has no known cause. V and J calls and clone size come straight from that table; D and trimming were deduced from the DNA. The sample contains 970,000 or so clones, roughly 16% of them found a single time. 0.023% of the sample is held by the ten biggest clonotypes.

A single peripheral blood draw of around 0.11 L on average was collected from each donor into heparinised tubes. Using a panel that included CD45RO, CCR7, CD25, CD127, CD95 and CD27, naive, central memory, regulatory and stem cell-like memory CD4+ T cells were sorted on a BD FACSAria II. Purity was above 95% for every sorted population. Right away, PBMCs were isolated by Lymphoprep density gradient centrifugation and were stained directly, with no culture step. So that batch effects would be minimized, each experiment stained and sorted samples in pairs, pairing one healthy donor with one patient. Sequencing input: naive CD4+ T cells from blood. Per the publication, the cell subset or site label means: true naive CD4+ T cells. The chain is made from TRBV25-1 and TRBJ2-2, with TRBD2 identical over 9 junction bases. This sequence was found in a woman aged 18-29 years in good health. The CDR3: CASRLAAGELFF. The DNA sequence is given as TGTGCCAGCCGACTAGCGGCTGGGGAGCTGTTTTTT.